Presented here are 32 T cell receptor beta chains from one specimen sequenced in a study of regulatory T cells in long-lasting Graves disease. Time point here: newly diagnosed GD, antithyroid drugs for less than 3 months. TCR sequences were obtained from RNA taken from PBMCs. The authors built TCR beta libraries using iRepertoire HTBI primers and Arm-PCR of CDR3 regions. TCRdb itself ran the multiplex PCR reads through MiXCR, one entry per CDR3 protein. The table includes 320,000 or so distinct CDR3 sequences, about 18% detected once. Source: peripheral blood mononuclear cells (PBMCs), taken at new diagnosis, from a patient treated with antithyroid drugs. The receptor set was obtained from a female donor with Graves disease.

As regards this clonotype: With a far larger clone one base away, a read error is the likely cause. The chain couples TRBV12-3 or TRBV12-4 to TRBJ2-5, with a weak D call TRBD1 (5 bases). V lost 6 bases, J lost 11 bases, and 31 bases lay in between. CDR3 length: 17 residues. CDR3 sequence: CASRPWLYRSSYNEQYF. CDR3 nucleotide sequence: TGTGCCAGCAGACCCTGGTTGTACAGGAGCTCCTACAATGAGCAGTACTTC.

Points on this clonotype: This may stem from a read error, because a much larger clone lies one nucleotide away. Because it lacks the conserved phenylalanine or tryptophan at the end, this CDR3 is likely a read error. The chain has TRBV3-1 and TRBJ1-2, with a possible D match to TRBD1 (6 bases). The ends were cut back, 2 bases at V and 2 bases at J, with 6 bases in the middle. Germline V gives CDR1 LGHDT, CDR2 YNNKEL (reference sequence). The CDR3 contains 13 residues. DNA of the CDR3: TGTGCCAGCAGCCAACAGGGGAACTATGGCTACACCCTC. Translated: CASSQQGNYGYTL.

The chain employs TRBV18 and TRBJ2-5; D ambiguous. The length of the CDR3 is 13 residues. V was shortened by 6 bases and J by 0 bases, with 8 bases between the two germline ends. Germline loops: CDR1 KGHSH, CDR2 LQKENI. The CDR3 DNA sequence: TGTGCCAGCTCCGAGGATTACCAAGAGACCCAGTACTTC. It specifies CASSEDYQETQYF.

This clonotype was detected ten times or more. The CDR3 coding sequence is TGTGCCAGCAGACCCGACCTGACTAGCGGGAGGGCCTTATTCTCCTACAATGAGCAGTTCTTC. Amino acid sequence: CASRPDLTSGRALFSYNEQFF. V usage is TRBV12-3 or TRBV12-4 and J usage is TRBJ2-1, with 14 bases fitting TRBD2. This CDR3 is built from 21 residues. V shed 6 bases, J shed 0 bases, and the junction held 16 bases outside the gene matches.

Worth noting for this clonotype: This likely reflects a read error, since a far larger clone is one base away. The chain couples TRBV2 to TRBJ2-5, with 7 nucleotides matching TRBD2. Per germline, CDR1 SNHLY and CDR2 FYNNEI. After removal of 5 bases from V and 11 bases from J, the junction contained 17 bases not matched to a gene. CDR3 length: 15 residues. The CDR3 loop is CASSWAGASYNEQYF. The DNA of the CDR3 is TGTGCCAGCAGTTGGGCGGGAGCGTCCTACAATGAGCAGTACTTC.

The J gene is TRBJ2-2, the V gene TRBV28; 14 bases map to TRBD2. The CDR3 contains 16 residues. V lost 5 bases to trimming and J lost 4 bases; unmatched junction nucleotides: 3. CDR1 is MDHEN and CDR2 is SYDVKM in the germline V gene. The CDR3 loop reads CASSTGLAGATGELFF. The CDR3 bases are TGTGCCAGCAGTACGGGACTAGCGGGAGCCACCGGGGAGCTGTTTTTT. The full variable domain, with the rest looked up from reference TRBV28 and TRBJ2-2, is DVKVTQSSRYLVKRTGEKVFLECVQDMDHENMFWYRQDPGLGLRLIYFSYDVKMKEKGDIPEGYSVSREKKERFSLILESASTNQTSMYLCASSTGLAGATGELFFGEGSRLTVL.

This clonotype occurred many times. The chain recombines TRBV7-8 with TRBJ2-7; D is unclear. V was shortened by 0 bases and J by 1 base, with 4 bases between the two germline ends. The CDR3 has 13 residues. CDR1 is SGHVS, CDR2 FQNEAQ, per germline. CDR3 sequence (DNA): TGTGCCAGCAGCTTAGCGCGTTCCTACGAGCAGTACTTC. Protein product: CASSLARSYEQYF.

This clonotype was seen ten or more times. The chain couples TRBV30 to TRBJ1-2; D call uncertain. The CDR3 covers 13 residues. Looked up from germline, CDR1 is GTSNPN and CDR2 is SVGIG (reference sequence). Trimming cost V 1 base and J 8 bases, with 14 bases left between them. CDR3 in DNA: TGTGCCTGGAGTGGGACGTCCAAGTCGGGCTACACCTTC. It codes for CAWSGTSKSGYTF.

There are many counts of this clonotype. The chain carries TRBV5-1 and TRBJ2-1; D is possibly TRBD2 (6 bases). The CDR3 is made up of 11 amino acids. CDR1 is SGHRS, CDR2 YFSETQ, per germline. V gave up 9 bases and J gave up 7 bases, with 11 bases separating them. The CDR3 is CATRRGNEQFF. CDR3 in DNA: TGCGCCACCCGACGGGGGAATGAGCAGTTCTTC.

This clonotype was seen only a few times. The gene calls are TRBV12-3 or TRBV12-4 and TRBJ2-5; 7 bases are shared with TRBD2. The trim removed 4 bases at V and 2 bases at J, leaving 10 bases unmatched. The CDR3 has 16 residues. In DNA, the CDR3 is TGTGCCAGCAGTTCCCGGGGAGGGGTTTTGCAAGAGACCCAGTACTTC. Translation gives CASSSRGGVLQETQYF.

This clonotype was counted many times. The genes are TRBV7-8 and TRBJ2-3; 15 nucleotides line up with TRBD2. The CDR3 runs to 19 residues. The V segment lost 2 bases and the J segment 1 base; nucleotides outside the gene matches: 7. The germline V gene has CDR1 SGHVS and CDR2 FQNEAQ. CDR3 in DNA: TGTGCCAGCAGCTTATTGGGACTAGCGGGAGGATGGGGCACAGATACGCAGTATTTT. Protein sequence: CASSLLGLAGGWGTDTQYF.

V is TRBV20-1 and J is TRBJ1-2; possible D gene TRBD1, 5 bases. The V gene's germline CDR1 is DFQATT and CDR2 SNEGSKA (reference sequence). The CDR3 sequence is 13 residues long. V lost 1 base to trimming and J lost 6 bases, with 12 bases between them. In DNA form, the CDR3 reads TGCAGTGCTAGAGGGGACGGGGGAAATGGCTACACCTTC. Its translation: CSARGDGGNGYTF.

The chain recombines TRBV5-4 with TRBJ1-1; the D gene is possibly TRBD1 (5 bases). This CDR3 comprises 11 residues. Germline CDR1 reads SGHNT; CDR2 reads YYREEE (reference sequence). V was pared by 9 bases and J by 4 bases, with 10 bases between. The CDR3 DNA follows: TGTGCCACAGGGTCAGGCACTGAAGCTTTCTTT. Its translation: CATGSGTEAFF.

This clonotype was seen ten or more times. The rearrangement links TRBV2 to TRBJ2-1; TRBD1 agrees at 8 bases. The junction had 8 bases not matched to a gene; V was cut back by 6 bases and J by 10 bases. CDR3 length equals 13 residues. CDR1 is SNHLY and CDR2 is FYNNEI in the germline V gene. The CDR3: CASRTTGAGEQFF. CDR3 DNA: TGTGCCAGCAGAACGACAGGGGCGGGAGAGCAGTTCTTC.

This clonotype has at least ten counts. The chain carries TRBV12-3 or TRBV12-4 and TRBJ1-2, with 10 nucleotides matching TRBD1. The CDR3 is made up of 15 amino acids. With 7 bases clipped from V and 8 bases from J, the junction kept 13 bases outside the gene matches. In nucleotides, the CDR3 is TGTGCCAGCACCCTTACCAGACAGGGGGCAAGAGGCTACACCTTC. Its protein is CASTLTRQGARGYTF.

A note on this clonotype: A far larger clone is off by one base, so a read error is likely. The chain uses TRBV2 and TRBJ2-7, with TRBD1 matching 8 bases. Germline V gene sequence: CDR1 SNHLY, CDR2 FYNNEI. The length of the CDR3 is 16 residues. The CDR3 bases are TGTGCCAGCAGCTTAGCAGTCGGGCAGGGGGCCTACGGGCAGTACTTC. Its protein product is CASSLAVGQGAYGQYF.

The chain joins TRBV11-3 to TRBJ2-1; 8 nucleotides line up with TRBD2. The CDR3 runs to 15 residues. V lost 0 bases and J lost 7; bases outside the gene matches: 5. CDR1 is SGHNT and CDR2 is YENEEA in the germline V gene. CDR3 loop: CASSLELAGRNEQFF. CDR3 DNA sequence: TGTGCCAGCAGCTTAGAGCTAGCGGGTCGGAATGAGCAGTTCTTC.

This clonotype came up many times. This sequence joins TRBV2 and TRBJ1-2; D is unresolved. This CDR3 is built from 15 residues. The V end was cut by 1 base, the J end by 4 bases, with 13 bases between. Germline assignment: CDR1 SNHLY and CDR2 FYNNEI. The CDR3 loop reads CASSEGQSPLYGYTF. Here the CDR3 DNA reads TGTGCCAGCAGTGAAGGACAAAGCCCGCTCTATGGCTACACCTTC.

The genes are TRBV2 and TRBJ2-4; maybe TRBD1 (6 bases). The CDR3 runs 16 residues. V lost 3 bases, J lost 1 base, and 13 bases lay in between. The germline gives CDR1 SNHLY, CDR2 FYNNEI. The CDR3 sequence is CASSEGVQGAKNIQYF. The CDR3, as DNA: TGTGCCAGCAGTGAGGGGGTTCAGGGGGCCAAAAACATTCAGTACTTC.

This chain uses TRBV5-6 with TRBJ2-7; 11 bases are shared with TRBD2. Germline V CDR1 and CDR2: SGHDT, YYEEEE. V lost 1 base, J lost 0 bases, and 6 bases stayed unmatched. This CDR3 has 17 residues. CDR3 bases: TGTGCCAGCAGCTTGCTGCTAGCGGGAGGATACTCCTACGAGCAGTACTTC. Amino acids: CASSLLLAGGYSYEQYF. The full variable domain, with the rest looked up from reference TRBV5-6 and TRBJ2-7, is DAGVTQSPTHLIKTRGQQVTLRCSPKSGHDTVSWYQQALGQGPQFIFQYYEEEERQRGNFPDRFSGHQFPNYSSELNVNALLLGDSALYLCASSLLLAGGYSYEQYFGPGTRLTVT.

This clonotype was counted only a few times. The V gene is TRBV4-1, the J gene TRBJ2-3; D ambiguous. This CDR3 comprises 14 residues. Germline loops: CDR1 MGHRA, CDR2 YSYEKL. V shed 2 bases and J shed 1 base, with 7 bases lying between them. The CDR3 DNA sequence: TGCGCCAGCAGCCAACCAGAGCGCACAGATACGCAGTATTTT. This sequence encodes CASSQPERTDTQYF.

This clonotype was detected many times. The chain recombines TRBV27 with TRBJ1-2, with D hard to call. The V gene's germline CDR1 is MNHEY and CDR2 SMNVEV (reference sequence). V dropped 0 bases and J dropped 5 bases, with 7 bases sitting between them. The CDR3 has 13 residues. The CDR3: CASSLSAVYGYTF. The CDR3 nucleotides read TGTGCCAGCAGTTTATCGGCCGTATATGGCTACACCTTC.

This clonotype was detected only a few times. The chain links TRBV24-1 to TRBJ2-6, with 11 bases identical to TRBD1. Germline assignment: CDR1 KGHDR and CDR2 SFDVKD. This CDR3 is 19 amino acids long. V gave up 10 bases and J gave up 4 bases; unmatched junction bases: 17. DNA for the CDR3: TGTGCCACAAATGAGAAACGCGGACAGGGGGCTGAAGGGGCCAACGTCCTGACTTTC. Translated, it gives CATNEKRGQGAEGANVLTF.

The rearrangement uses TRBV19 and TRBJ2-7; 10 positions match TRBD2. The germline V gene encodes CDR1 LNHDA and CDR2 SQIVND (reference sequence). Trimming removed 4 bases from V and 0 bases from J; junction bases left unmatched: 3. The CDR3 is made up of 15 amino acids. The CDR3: CASSKLAGSSYEQYF. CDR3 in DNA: TGTGCCAGTAGTAAACTAGCGGGATCCTCCTACGAGCAGTACTTC. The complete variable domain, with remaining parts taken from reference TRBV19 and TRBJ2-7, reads DGGITQSPKYLFRKEGQNVTLSCEQNLNHDAMYWYRQDPGQGLRLIYYSQIVNDFQKGDIAEGYSVSREKKESFPLTVTSAQKNPTAFYLCASSKLAGSSYEQYFGPGTRLTVT.

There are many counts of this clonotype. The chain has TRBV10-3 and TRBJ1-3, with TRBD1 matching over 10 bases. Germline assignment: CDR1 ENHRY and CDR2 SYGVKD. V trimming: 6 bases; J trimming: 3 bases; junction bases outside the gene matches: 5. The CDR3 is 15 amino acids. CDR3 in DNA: TGTGCCATCAGAGCCGGGACAGGGGATGGAAACACCATATATTTT. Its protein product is CAIRAGTGDGNTIYF.

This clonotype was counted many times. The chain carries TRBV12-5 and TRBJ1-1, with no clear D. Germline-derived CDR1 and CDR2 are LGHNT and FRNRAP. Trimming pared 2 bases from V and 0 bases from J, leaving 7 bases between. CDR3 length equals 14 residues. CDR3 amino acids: CASGLSSVNTEAFF. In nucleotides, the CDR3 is TGTGCTAGTGGTTTGTCATCGGTGAACACTGAAGCTTTCTTT.

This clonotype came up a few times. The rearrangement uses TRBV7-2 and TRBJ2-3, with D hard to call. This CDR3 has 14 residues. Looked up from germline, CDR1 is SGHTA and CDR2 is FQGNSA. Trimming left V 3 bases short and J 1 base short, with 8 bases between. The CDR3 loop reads CASSLDGGTDTQYF. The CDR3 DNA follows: TGTGCCAGCAGCTTGGATGGGGGCACAGATACGCAGTATTTT.

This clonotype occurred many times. CDR3 sequence: CASSPMGEAKLFF. The CDR3 bases are TGTGCCAGCAGCCCCATGGGGGAAGCGAAACTGTTTTTT. This rearrangement joins TRBV7-6 to TRBJ1-4, with D perhaps matching TRBD1 (5 bases). This CDR3 comprises 13 residues. Germline-derived CDR1 and CDR2 are SGHVS and FNYEAQ. V was shortened by 5 bases and J by 11 bases, with 15 bases between the two germline ends.

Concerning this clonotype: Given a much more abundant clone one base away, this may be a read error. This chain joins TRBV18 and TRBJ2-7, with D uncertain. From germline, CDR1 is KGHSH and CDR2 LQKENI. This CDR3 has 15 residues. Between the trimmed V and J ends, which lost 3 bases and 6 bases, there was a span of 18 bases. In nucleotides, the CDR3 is TGTGCCAGCTCACCCCGGACGGCGGCCTCGGCCGAGCAGTACTTC. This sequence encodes CASSPRTAASAEQYF.

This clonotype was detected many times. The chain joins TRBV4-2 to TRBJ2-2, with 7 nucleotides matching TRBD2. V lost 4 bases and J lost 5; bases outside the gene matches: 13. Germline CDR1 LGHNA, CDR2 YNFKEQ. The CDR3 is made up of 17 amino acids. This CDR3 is CASSPLTGGSLTGELFF. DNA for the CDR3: TGTGCCAGCAGCCCGTTGACTGGCGGGAGCCTAACCGGGGAGCTGTTTTTT.

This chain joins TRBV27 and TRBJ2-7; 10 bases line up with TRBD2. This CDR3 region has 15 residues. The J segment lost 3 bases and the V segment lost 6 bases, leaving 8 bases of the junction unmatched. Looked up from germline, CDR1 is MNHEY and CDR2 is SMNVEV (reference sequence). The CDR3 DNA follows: TGTGCCAGCAGCCTGACTAGCGGGCTCAACTACGAGCAGTACTTC. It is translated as CASSLTSGLNYEQYF.

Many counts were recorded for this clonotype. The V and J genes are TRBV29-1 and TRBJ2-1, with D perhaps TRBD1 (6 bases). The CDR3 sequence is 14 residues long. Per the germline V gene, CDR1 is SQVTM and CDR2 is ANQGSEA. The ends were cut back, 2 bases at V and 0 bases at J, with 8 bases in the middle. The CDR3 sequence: CSVEQGPSYNEQFF. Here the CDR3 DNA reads TGCAGCGTTGAACAGGGGCCCTCCTACAATGAGCAGTTCTTC.